One sample yielded the 18 T cell receptor beta chains listed below, sequenced in a study of tumor and adjacent non-tumor tissue in lung cancer. The template was RNA from unsorted bulk tissue. Distant lung tissue was collected more than 3 cm away from the tumor edge. TCRbeta libraries were built with three rounds of nested PCR, modified from ARM-PCR. TCRdb re-derived calls from the multiplex PCR reads in MiXCR, one entry per CDR3 protein. Here the sample spans 90,000 to 100,000 distinct CDR3 sequences, 80% being singletons. Sequenced input: distant non-tumor lung tissue. The receptors stem from a man in his sixties with small cell lung cancer.

J is TRBJ1-4 and V is TRBV11-2, with D possibly being TRBD1 (6 bases). The CDR3 has 15 residues. With 6 bases removed from V and 10 bases from J, the gap between germline ends came to 21 bases. Germline-derived CDR1 and CDR2 are SGHAT and FQNNGV. CDR3 in amino acids: CASSPGGGASGKLFF. The CDR3 bases are TGTGCCAGCAGTCCGGGAGGGGGGGCGAGTGGAAAACTGTTTTTT.

A note on this clonotype: Relative to the germline gene, one junction end is altered; a read error may explain this. The CDR3 bases are TGTTCCAGCACTACACTACCGGACGGGGGCAATGAAGCTTTCTTT. Protein product: CSSTTLPDGGNEAFF. V gene TRBV6-5 combines with J gene TRBJ1-1; possibly TRBD1 for D (6 bases). Germline CDR1 and CDR2: MNHEY and SVGAGI. The CDR3 is 15 amino acids.

This clonotype appeared a few times. The chain links TRBV5-4 to TRBJ2-7, with D possibly being TRBD1 (6 bases). The V end was cut by 8 bases, the J end by 9 bases, with 21 bases between. The germline gives CDR1 SGHNT, CDR2 YYREEE (reference sequence). The CDR3 contains 13 residues. The CDR3 bases are TGTGCCAGTAACAACAGGGTTTCCAACGGGCAGTACTTC. Encoded protein: CASNNRVSNGQYF. The variable domain in full, with the rest retrieved from reference TRBV5-4 and TRBJ2-7, is ETGVTQSPTHLIKTRGQQVTLRCSSQSGHNTVSWYQQALGQGPQFIFQYYREEENGRGNFPPRFSGLQFPNYSSELNVNALELDDSALYLCASNNRVSNGQYFGPGTRLTVT.

This clonotype showed up just a few times. The J gene is TRBJ2-7, the V gene TRBV11-1; D perhaps matches TRBD2 (6 bases). CDR1 is SGHAT, CDR2 FQDESV, per germline (reference sequence). V lost 2 bases to trimming and J lost 1 base, with 9 bases between them. The CDR3 runs 14 residues. CDR3 nucleotide sequence: TGTGCCAGCAGCTTAATGGAGGGGTCCTACGAGCAGTACGTC. Translating it yields CASSLMEGSYEQYV.

Worth noting for this clonotype: The final CDR3 position lacks the conserved phenylalanine or tryptophan, pointing to a likely read error. V and J are TRBV15 and TRBJ2-5, with 10 bases identical to TRBD2. The ends lost 5 bases at V and 4 bases at J; junction bases unmatched: 1. Germline loops: CDR1 LNHNV, CDR2 YYDKDF (reference sequence). The CDR3 runs to 13 residues. CDR3 sequence (DNA): TGTGCCACCAGCGTAGCGGGGGGAGAGACCCAGTACTAC. This translates into CATSVAGGETQYY.

The chain carries TRBV11-2 and TRBJ2-7; no reliable D call. There are 14 residues in the CDR3. The germline V gene has CDR1 SGHAT and CDR2 FQNNGV. The CDR3 spells CACSPDLTSYEQYV. In DNA form, the CDR3 reads TGTGCCTGCAGTCCCGATTTGACCTCCTACGAGCAGTACGTC.

The V gene is TRBV6-2 or TRBV6-3, the J gene TRBJ2-1; 7 nucleotides agree with TRBD2. Germline lookup yields CDR1 MNHEY and CDR2 SVGEGT. The ends lost 5 bases at V and 5 bases at J; junction bases unmatched: 9. This CDR3 region has 15 residues. The CDR3 sequence is CASSRSGAGDNEQFF. The DNA for the CDR3 is TGTGCCAGCAGTCGCTCCGGGGCGGGAGACAATGAGCAGTTCTTC.

Concerning this clonotype itself: The junction and the germline gene differ at one end; a read error may be behind it. The J gene is TRBJ2-5, the V gene TRBV6-5, with TRBD2 as a possible D gene (5 bases). In germline, CDR1 is MNHEY, CDR2 SVGAGI. The CDR3 is 17 amino acids. In DNA, the CDR3 is TGTGCCATCAGCCGCGATCTAGCTGCCAGCCTTAAAGAGACCCAATACTTC. Translating gives CAISRDLAASLKETQYF.

The sample holds many counts of this clonotype. This chain links TRBV5-1 with TRBJ2-2, with D perhaps TRBD2 (5 bases). Between the trimmed V and J ends, which lost 0 bases and 7 bases, there was a span of 10 bases. In germline, CDR1 is SGHRS, CDR2 YFSETQ. CDR3 size: 14 residues. CDR3 bases: TGCGCCAGCAGCTTGGATAGCGACTTCGGGGAGCTGTTTTTT. It codes for CASSLDSDFGELFF.

The sample holds many counts of this clonotype. The chain links TRBV10-2 to TRBJ2-3; D not resolved. This CDR3 contains 14 residues. Trimming took off 4 bases at V and 0 bases at J, with 8 bases between the two ends. Germline CDR1 is WSHSY and CDR2 is SAAADI. CDR3 DNA: TGCGCCAGCAGTGCGCTTACTAGCACAGATACGCAGTATTTT. Translation: CASSALTSTDTQYF.

This clonotype has at least ten counts. The rearrangement uses TRBV5-1 and TRBJ1-1; the D gene is possibly TRBD1 (5 bases). Germline V CDR1 and CDR2: SGHRS, YFSETQ. The CDR3 has 13 residues. V was clipped by 4 bases and J by 4 bases, with 11 bases between them. The CDR3 DNA reads as TGCGCCAGCAGCGATTTCACAGGCACTGAAGCTTTCTTT. Protein sequence: CASSDFTGTEAFF.

The chain has TRBV18 and TRBJ2-5; D unclear. V was clipped by 3 bases and J by 2 bases, with 7 bases between them. The CDR3 sequence is 13 residues long. Germline V gives CDR1 KGHSH, CDR2 LQKENI. DNA for the CDR3: TGTGCCAGCTCACCGGGCAGGCAAGAGACCCAGTACTTC. This sequence encodes CASSPGRQETQYF.

A word on this clonotype: A much larger clone sits a single nucleotide away, making a read error possible. This chain uses TRBV12-3 or TRBV12-4 with TRBJ2-1; the D is unclear. The CDR3 length is 13 residues. DNA for the CDR3: TGTGCCGGCAGTGACGGGCCCGCAGGTGAGCAGTTCTTC. Translating it yields CAGSDGPAGEQFF.

The gene calls are TRBV6-5 and TRBJ2-2; a possible D gene is TRBD2 (5 bases). Germline loops: CDR1 MNHEY, CDR2 SVGAGI. The V end lost 4 bases, the J end lost 1 base, and 7 bases lay between the germline ends. The CDR3 length is 14 residues. The CDR3 bases are TGTGCCAGCAGTTGGAGGCAGAACACCGGGGAGCTGTTTTTT. It yields the protein CASSWRQNTGELFF.

Worth noting for this clonotype: The junction does not match germline at one end; this may be a read error. The chain is built from TRBV5-4 and TRBJ2-5, with 9 bases that match TRBD1. Per the germline V gene, CDR1 is SGHNT and CDR2 is YYREEE (reference sequence). This CDR3 region has 17 residues. CDR3 in amino acids: CASSLASEQGAAETQYF. The CDR3 DNA reads TGTGCCAGCAGCTTGGCTTCGGAACAGGGGGCGGCAGAGACCCAGTACTTT.

Details on this clonotype: At one end, the junction sequence differs from germline, possibly due to a read error. CDR3 DNA sequence: TGTGGCAGCAGACCGACTAGCGGGAGTATTACAGGTACGCAGTATTTT. Residues: CGSRPTSGSITGTQYF. The chain combines TRBV6-1 with TRBJ2-3, with 12 bases aligning to TRBD2. Per germline, CDR1 MNHNS and CDR2 SASEGT. CDR3 length: 16 amino acids.

As regards this clonotype: This CDR3 fails to terminate in the conserved phenylalanine or tryptophan, so it likely reflects a read error. The chain links TRBV4-1 to TRBJ2-2; maybe TRBD1 (7 bases). There are 15 residues in the CDR3. The germline CDR1 and CDR2 sequences are MGHRA and YSYEKL. The CDR3 nucleotides are TGCGCCAACAGCAGCAGGGGGGCCTATACTGGGGAGCTGTTTTCT. Its translation is CANSSRGAYTGELFS.

Details on this clonotype: It may be a read error: a sequence one base away is much more abundant. The J gene is TRBJ2-7, the V gene TRBV6-5; 7 positions match TRBD2. The length of the CDR3 is 16 residues. Germline loops: CDR1 MNHEY, CDR2 SVGAGI. The junction had 11 bases not matched to a gene; V was cut back by 2 bases and J by 4 bases. The CDR3 loop reads CASSYASGAVKYEQYF. In DNA, the CDR3 is TGTGCCAGCAGTTACGCTAGCGGAGCAGTAAAGTACGAGCAGTACTTC.